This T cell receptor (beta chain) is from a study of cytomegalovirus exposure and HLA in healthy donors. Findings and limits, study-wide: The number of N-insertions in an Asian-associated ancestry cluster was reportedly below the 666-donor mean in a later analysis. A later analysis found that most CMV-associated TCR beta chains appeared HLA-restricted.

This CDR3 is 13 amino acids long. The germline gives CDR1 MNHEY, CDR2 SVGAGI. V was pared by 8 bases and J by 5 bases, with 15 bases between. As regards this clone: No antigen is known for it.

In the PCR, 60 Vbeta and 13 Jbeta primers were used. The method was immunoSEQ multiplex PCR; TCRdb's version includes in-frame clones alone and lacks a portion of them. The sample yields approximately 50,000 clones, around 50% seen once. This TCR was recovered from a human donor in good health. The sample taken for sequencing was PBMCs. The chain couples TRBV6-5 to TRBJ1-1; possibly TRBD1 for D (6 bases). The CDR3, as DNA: TGTGCCAGCCACAGGGTGATGGAGACTGAAGCTTTCTTT. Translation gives CASHRVMETEAFF.